This T cell receptor (beta chain) was sequenced in a study of blood T cell repertoires in COVID-19. Germline V gene data show CDR1 as LNHDA and CDR2 as SQIVND (reference sequence). The V end was cut by 2 bases, the J end by 8 bases, with 10 bases between. The CDR3 has 14 residues. Study processing details: Using reference gene primer amplification, nucleated cell counts were estimated. This table comes from immunoSEQ multiplex PCR, and its TCRdb copy is limited to in-frame clones, with some not included. From that table come the V and J calls and clone size; the DNA was used to work out D and trimming. The data contain roughly 500,000 clones, roughly 90% of them singletons.

The chain couples TRBV19 to TRBJ1-6, with D tentatively TRBD1 (5 bases). Sequenced: PBMCs or T cells enriched from blood (not recorded which). The receptor's source is a woman aged 40 to 49 who had recovered from COVID-19. CDR3 sequence reads: CASSIQGYDSPLHF. CDR3 nucleotide sequence: TGTGCCAGTAGTATACAGGGTTATGATTCACCCCTCCACTTT.